This record concerns one T cell receptor beta chain sequence. Its antigen is undetermined. These data belong to a study of graft-versus-host responses after intestinal transplantation. V gave up 1 base and J gave up 8 bases, with 9 bases separating them. The CDR3 is made up of 14 amino acids. Germline values: CDR1 SEHNR, CDR2 FQNEAQ (reference sequence). This table comes from immunoSEQ multiplex PCR, and its TCRdb copy is limited to in-frame clones, with some not included. This sample yields 50,000 to 75,000 clones, of which around 93% are seen a single time; under 0.45% belongs to the top ten. The gene calls are TRBV7-9 and TRBJ1-6, with D unresolved. The clonotype comes from a human donor who was the organ donor for an intestinal transplant. Material: unstimulated CD4+ T cells sorted from spleen or lymph node cells, obtained before transplant. CDR3 in amino acids: CASSLGLSYSPLHF. In DNA, the CDR3 is TGTGCCAGCAGCTTAGGTCTGTCCTATTCACCCCTCCACTTT.